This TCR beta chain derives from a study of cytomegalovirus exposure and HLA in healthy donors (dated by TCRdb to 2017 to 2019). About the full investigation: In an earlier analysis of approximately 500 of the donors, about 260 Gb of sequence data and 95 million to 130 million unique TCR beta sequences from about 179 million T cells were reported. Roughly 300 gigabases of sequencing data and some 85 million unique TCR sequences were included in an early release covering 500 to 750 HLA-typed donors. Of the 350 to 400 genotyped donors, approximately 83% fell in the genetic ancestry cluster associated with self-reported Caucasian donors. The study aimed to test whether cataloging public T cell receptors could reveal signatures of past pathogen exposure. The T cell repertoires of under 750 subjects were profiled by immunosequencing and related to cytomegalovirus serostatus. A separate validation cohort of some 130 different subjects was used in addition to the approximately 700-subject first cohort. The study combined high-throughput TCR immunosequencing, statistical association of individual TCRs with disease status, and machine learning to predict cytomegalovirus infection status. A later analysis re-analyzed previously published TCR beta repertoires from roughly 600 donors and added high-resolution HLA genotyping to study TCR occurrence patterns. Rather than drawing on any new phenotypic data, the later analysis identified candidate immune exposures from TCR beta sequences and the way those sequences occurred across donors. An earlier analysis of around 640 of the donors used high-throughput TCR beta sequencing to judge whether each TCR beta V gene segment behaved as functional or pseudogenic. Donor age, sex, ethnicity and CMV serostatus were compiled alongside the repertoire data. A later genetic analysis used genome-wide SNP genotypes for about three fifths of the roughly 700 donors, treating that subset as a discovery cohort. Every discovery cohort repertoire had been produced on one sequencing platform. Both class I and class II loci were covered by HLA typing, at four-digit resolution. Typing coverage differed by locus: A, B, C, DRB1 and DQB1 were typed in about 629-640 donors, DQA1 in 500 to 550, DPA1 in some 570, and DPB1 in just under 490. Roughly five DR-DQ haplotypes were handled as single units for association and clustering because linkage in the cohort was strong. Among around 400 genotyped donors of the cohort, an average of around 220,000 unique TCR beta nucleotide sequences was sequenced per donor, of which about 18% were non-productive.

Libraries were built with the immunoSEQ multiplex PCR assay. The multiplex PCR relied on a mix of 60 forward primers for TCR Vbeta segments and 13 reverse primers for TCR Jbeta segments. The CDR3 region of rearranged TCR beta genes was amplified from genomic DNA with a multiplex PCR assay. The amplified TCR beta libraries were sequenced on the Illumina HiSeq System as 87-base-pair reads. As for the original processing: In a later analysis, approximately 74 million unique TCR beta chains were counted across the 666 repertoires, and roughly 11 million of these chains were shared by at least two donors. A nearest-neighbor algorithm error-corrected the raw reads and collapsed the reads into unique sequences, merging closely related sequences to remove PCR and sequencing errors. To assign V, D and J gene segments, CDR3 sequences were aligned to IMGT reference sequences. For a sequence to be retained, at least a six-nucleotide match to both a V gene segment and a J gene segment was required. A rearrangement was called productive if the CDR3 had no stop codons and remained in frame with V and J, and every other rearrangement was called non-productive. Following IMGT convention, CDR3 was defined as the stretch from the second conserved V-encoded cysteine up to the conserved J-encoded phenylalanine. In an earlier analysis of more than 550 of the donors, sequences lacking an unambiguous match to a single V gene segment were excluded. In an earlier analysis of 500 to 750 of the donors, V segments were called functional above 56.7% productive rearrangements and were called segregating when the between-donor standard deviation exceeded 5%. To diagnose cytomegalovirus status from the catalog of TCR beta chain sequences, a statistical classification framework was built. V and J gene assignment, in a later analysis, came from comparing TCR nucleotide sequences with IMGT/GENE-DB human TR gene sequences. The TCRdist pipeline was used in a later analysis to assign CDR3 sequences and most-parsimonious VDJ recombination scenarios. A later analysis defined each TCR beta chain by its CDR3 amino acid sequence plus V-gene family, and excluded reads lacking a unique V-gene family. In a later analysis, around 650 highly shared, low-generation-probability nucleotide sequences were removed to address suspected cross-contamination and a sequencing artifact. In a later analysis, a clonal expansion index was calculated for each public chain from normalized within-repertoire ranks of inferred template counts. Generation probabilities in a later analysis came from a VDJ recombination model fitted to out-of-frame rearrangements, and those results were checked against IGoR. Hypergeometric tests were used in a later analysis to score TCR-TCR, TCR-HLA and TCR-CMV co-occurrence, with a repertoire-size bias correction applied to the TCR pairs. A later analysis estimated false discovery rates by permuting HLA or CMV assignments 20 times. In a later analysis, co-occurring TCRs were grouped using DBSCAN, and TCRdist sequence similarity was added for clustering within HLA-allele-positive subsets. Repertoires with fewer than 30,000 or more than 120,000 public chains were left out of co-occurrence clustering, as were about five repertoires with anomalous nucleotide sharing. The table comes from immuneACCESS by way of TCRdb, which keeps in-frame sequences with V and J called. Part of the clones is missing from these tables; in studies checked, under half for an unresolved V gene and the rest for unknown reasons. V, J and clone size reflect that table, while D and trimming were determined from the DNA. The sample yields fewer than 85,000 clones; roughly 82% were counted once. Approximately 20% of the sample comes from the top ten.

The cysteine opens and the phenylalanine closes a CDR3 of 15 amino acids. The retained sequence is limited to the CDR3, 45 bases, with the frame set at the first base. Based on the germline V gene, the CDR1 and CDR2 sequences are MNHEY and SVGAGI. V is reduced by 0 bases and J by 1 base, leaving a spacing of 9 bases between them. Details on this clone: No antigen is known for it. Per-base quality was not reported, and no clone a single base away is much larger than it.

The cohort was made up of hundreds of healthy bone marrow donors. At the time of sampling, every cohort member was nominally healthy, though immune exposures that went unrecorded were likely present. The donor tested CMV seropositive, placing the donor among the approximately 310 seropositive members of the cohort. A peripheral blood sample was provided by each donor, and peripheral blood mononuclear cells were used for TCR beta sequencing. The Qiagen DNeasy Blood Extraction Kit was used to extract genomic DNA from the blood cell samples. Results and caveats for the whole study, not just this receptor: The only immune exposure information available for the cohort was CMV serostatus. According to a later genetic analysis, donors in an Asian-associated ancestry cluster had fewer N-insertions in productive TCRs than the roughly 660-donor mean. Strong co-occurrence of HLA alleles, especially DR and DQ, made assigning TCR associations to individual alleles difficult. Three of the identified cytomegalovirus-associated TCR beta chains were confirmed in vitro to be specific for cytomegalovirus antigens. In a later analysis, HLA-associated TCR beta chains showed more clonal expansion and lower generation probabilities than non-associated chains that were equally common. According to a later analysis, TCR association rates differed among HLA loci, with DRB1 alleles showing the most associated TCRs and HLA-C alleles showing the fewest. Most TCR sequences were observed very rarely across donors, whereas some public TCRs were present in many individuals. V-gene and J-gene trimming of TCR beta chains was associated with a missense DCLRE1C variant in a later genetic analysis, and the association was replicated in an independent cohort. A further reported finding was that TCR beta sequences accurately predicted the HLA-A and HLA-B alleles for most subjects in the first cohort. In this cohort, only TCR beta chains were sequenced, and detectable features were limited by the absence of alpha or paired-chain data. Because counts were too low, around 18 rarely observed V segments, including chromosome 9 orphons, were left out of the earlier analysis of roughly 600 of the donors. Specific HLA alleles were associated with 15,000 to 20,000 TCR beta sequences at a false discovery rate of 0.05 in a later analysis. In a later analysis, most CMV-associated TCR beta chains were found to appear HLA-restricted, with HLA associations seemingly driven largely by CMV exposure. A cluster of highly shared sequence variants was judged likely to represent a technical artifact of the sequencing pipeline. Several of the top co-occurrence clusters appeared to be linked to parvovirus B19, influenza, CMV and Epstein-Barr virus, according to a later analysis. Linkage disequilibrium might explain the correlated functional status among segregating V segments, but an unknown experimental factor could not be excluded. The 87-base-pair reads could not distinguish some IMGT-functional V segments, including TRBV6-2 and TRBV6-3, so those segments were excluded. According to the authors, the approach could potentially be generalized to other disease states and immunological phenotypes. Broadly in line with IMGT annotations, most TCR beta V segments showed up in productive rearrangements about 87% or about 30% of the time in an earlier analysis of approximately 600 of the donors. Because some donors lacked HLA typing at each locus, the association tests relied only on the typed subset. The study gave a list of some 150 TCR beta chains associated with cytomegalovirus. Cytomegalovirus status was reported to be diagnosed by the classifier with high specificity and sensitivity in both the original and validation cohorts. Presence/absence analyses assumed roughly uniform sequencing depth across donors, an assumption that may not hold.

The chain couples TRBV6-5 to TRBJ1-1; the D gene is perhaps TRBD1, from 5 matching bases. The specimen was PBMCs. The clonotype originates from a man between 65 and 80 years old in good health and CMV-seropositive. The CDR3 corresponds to CASSYSGAANTEAFF. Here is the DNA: TGTGCCAGCAGTTACTCAGGGGCGGCGAACACTGAAGCTTTCTTT.